These 10 T cell receptor beta chains share one sample of origin, sequenced in a study of blood T cells in healthy people across ages (dated by TCRdb to the mid-2010s). Libraries came from 5' RACE. Sequenced on an Illumina HiSeq 2500. A second PCR of about 7 to 12 cycles was run with a J-beta primer mix and a sample-barcoded 5' primer. TCRdb cleaned the public reads at Q25 with fastp, built clones with MiXCR and kept in-frame beta chains. For every CDR3 protein sequence, its rows merge into one entry that carries the most common genes and DNA. A total of about 810,000 distinct CDR3 sequences appear in this sample, roughly 40% of them only once. Under 15% of the sample is in the top ten clones. The specimen sequenced was blood. Source of these receptors: a man younger than 35 in good health.

This clonotype was seen a handful of times. The J gene is TRBJ2-7, the V gene TRBV29-1; 9 nucleotides line up with TRBD2. This CDR3 spans 14 amino acids. Losses at the gene ends were 6 bases for V and 7 bases for J; bases not matched to a gene: 13. CDR1 and CDR2 from the germline V gene are SQVTM and ANQGSEA. This CDR3 is CSVVTSGLNNEQYF. The CDR3 DNA sequence: TGCAGCGTCGTTACTAGCGGGCTAAACAATGAGCAGTACTTC.

This clonotype was detected a few times. This chain joins TRBV3-1 and TRBJ2-1, with 7 bases matching TRBD2. CDR1 and CDR2 from the germline V gene are LGHDT and YNNKEL (reference sequence). This CDR3 region has 15 residues. V dropped 4 bases and J dropped 0; count of bases not matched to a gene: 3. The CDR3 DNA is TGTGCCAGCAGCCGGGAGGGAAACTCCTACAATGAGCAGTTCTTC. It codes for CASSREGNSYNEQFF.

This clonotype was recorded many times. The chain is built from TRBV12-3 or TRBV12-4 and TRBJ1-2; unclear D gene. Trimming left V 5 bases short and J 3 bases short, with 13 bases between. This CDR3 is 14 amino acids long. This CDR3 is CASSDPATDYGYTF. Here the CDR3 DNA reads TGTGCCAGCAGTGACCCGGCCACGGACTATGGCTACACCTTC.

V usage is TRBV4-3 and J usage is TRBJ2-1; 9 bases fit TRBD1. Germline CDR1 LGHNA, CDR2 YSLEER. The V gene end was trimmed by 4 bases and the J gene end by 8 bases; junction bases not matched to a gene: 12. The CDR3 runs 16 residues. The CDR3 loop is CASSPGRTGAMDEQFF. In nucleotides, the CDR3 is TGCGCCAGCAGCCCCGGGAGGACAGGGGCTATGGATGAGCAGTTCTTC.

This clonotype was seen many times. V usage is TRBV12-3 or TRBV12-4 and J usage is TRBJ2-5; D is unresolved. Trimming cost V 3 bases and J 13 bases, with 12 bases left between them. This CDR3 region has 11 residues. The chain's CDR3 is CASSLGSVPYF. The CDR3 nucleotides read TGTGCCAGCAGTTTGGGCAGTGTCCCGTACTTC.

The rearrangement links TRBV20-1 to TRBJ1-6; 10 nucleotides line up with TRBD1. V trimming: 6 bases; J trimming: 8 bases; junction bases outside the gene matches: 4. This CDR3 is built from 13 residues. The germline V gene has CDR1 DFQATT and CDR2 SNEGSKA (reference sequence). CDR3 amino acids: CSAQGQGDSPLHF. CDR3 sequence (DNA): TGCAGTGCCCAAGGACAGGGGGATTCACCCCTCCACTTT.

The chain combines TRBV6-2 or TRBV6-3 with TRBJ1-1; D gene unclear. The CDR3 is 14 residues long. In germline, CDR1 is MNHEY, CDR2 SVGEGT. The V and J ends lost 0 bases and 3 bases respectively, with 8 bases between them. CDR3 in amino acids: CASSYSLIYTEAFF. In DNA form, the CDR3 reads TGTGCCAGCAGTTACTCCCTGATATACACTGAAGCTTTCTTT.

The gene calls are TRBV20-1 and TRBJ2-1; no clear D. Trimming left V 4 bases short and J 6 bases short, with 10 bases between. Germline loops: CDR1 DFQATT, CDR2 SNEGSKA (reference sequence). The CDR3 spans 12 residues. The CDR3 DNA sequence: TGCAGTGCTAAGAGGACGAGCAATGAGCAGTTCTTC. This gives the protein CSAKRTSNEQFF.

There are a few counts of this clonotype. V and J are TRBV25-1 and TRBJ2-3, with 14 bases lining up with TRBD2. Losses at the gene ends were 8 bases for V and 7 bases for J; bases not matched to a gene: 5. The CDR3 spans 14 residues. CDR1 MGHDK and CDR2 SYGVNS come from the germline V gene. CDR3 region: CASGLAGGENTQYF. Written as DNA, the CDR3 is TGTGCCAGCGGACTAGCGGGGGGAGAAAATACGCAGTATTTT.

This clonotype has at least ten counts. The chain is built from TRBV7-2 and TRBJ2-1; the D gene could be TRBD1 or TRBD2 (5 bases each). The CDR3 has 16 residues. Germline V gene data show CDR1 as SGHTA and CDR2 as FQGNSA. The germline V and J ends were trimmed by 1 base and 6 bases, with 16 bases remaining between them. CDR3 bases: TGTGCCAGCAGCTTAGACATAGGGACCTCGGCCAATGAGCAGTTCTTC. The encoded protein is CASSLDIGTSANEQFF. Filled out from reference TRBV7-2 and TRBJ2-1, the complete variable domain reads GAGVSQSPSNKVTEKGKDVELRCDPISGHTALYWYRQSLGQGLEFLIYFQGNSAPDKSGLPSDRFSAERTGGSVSTLTIQRTQQEDSAVYLCASSLDIGTSANEQFFGPGTRLTVL.